This T cell receptor beta chain originates from a study of T cell responses to AZD1222 COVID-19 vaccine. Data came from immunoSEQ multiplex PCR; TCRdb stores just in-frame clones and leaves some out. Of roughly 100,000 clones in the sample, about 92% were seen once. This clone has a single count. Its antigen is not known. The study, taken as a whole, reports: Donors were largely white British and mainly female; clonal diversity was possibly underestimated. Baseline serostatus was positive in only a handful of AZD1222 recipients. Researchers report vaccine-associated CD4 TCRs spanning spike, with dominance at 160-218 and 743-854.

The CDR3 contains 18 residues. Germline CDR1 and CDR2: MNHEY and SMNVEV (reference sequence). V was shortened by 4 bases and J by 0 bases, with 19 bases between the two germline ends. The chain carries TRBV27 and TRBJ2-1; D is tentatively TRBD1 or TRBD2 (8 bases each). This receptor was identified in an adult who received the AZD1222 COVID-19 vaccine. The sample here was peripheral blood, taken 28 days after the second AZD1222 dose. CDR3 sequence reads: CASSSFGSGTGSYNEQFF. The DNA of the CDR3 is TGTGCCAGCAGTTCCTTCGGTAGCGGGACAGGCTCCTACAATGAGCAGTTCTTC.